A selection of T cell receptor beta chains follows, all from one sample in a study of T cell responses to AZD1222 COVID-19 vaccine. Data came from immunoSEQ multiplex PCR; TCRdb stores just in-frame clones and leaves some out. Of about 95,000 clones in the sample, about 89% are singletons; the top ten hold about 3.9%. The material was peripheral blood, obtained on day 0 of AZD1222 vaccination. These receptors were collected from an adult in good health. Both conserved end residues are part of each CDR3. A D gene is named only where the DNA matches it firmly. Part of the rows lack a size; the others show once, few, many or a class for expanded clones.

cdr3_nt: TGTGCCAGCAGTTTGACAGGGCCAGGCGAGCAGTACTTC; cdr3_aa: CASSLTGPGEQYF; clone_size: NA; v_call: TRBV12-3/TRBV12-4; d_call: TRBD1; j_call: TRBJ2-7
cdr3_nt: TGTGCCAGCAGCCATCGACTAGCGGGGGTGAATGAGCAGTTCTTC; cdr3_aa: CASSHRLAGVNEQFF; clone_size: NA; v_call: TRBV3-1/TRBV3-2; d_call: TRBD2; j_call: TRBJ2-1
cdr3_nt: TGTGCCAGCAGTGACAGAAGGGAGACCCAGTACTTC; cdr3_aa: CASSDRRETQYF; clone_size: NA; v_call: TRBV28; d_call: NA; j_call: TRBJ2-5
cdr3_nt: TGTGCCAGCAGCCCAGGGTGGGCGCAGTACTTC; cdr3_aa: CASSPGWAQYF; clone_size: once; v_call: TRBV27; d_call: NA; j_call: TRBJ2-7
cdr3_nt: TGTGCCAGCTCACCACTAGCTGGGGGGCTTAACTCTGGGGCCAACGTCCTGACTTTC; cdr3_aa: CASSPLAGGLNSGANVLTF; clone_size: NA; v_call: TRBV18; d_call: NA; j_call: TRBJ2-6
cdr3_nt: TGTGCCAGCGGAGGATCGACAGGGTCCGGCTACACCTTC; cdr3_aa: CASGGSTGSGYTF; clone_size: NA; v_call: TRBV11-2; d_call: TRBD1; j_call: TRBJ1-2
cdr3_nt: TGCGCCAGCAGCCCGGACAGGGAATACGAGCAGTACTTC; cdr3_aa: CASSPDREYEQYF; clone_size: NA; v_call: TRBV4-1; d_call: TRBD1; j_call: TRBJ2-7
cdr3_nt: TGTGCCAGTAGTATAGGACGGCGCAATCAGCCCCAGCATTTT; cdr3_aa: CASSIGRRNQPQHF; clone_size: NA; v_call: TRBV19; d_call: NA; j_call: TRBJ1-5
cdr3_nt: TGTGCCAGCACCACAGGGCGCACAGATACGCAGTATTTT; cdr3_aa: CASTTGRTDTQYF; clone_size: NA; v_call: TRBV3-1/TRBV3-2; d_call: NA; j_call: TRBJ2-3
cdr3_nt: TGTGCCACCAGTGGGCGGCCGAACTATGGCTACACCTTC; cdr3_aa: CATSGRPNYGYTF; clone_size: NA; v_call: TRBV24-1; d_call: NA; j_call: TRBJ1-2
cdr3_nt: TGTGCCAGCAGCCCCGACGGGAGCAATGAGCAGTTCTTC; cdr3_aa: CASSPDGSNEQFF; clone_size: NA; v_call: TRBV9; d_call: NA; j_call: TRBJ2-1
cdr3_nt: TGTGCCAGTAACAACAGGGCTGGGGCCAACGTCCTGACTTTC; cdr3_aa: CASNNRAGANVLTF; clone_size: NA; v_call: TRBV19; d_call: NA; j_call: TRBJ2-6
cdr3_nt: TGCGCCAGCAGTGACGGAAGGAATCAGCCCCAGCATTTT; cdr3_aa: CASSDGRNQPQHF; clone_size: once; v_call: TRBV10-1; d_call: NA; j_call: TRBJ1-5
cdr3_nt: TGTGCCAGCAGTGAAGGAGACAGGTCGCAGCCCCAGCATTTT; cdr3_aa: CASSEGDRSQPQHF; clone_size: NA; v_call: TRBV2; d_call: NA; j_call: TRBJ1-5
cdr3_nt: TGTGCCAGCATTCAGGGGGGGAGGAATGATCAGCCCCAGCATTTT; cdr3_aa: CASIQGGRNDQPQHF; clone_size: NA; v_call: TRBV6-5; d_call: TRBD1; j_call: TRBJ1-5
cdr3_nt: TGCAGTGCTTATTCTGGGCGTCCAACGTACTTC; cdr3_aa: CSAYSGRPTYF; clone_size: once; v_call: TRBV20-1; d_call: NA; j_call: TRBJ2-4
cdr3_nt: TGTGCCACAGCAGACAGGGCCGCGAACACCGGGGAGCTGTTTTTT; cdr3_aa: CATADRAANTGELFF; clone_size: NA; v_call: TRBV10-3; d_call: TRBD1; j_call: TRBJ2-2
cdr3_nt: TGTGCCAGCGGGTTCTCCGGGGAGCTGTTTTTT; cdr3_aa: CASGFSGELFF; clone_size: few; v_call: TRBV5-4; d_call: NA; j_call: TRBJ2-2
cdr3_nt: TGTGCCAGCAGTCCGGCAGGGGGCACTGAAGCTTTCTTT; cdr3_aa: CASSPAGGTEAFF; clone_size: NA; v_call: TRBV28; d_call: TRBD1; j_call: TRBJ1-1
cdr3_nt: TGTGCCAGCAGCCTCTCCGGGACAGGGGTCGAAGAGACCCAGTACTTC; cdr3_aa: CASSLSGTGVEETQYF; clone_size: NA; v_call: TRBV7-2; d_call: TRBD1; j_call: TRBJ2-5
cdr3_nt: TGTGCCAGCGTGACAGGAGCGGGGGGTTACAATGAGCAGTTCTTC; cdr3_aa: CASVTGAGGYNEQFF; clone_size: NA; v_call: TRBV2; d_call: TRBD2; j_call: TRBJ2-1
cdr3_nt: TGTGCCAGCAGCCACGCGACTGGGCAGGGTAGCGACGAGCAGTACTTC; cdr3_aa: CASSHATGQGSDEQYF; clone_size: NA; v_call: TRBV3-1/TRBV3-2; d_call: NA; j_call: TRBJ2-7
cdr3_nt: TGTGCCAGCATCACAACTGGGGAAGGCTACACCTTC; cdr3_aa: CASITTGEGYTF; clone_size: NA; v_call: TRBV2; d_call: NA; j_call: TRBJ1-2
cdr3_nt: TGTGCCAGCAGTGAGGGGGAGAACACTGAAGCTTTCTTT; cdr3_aa: CASSEGENTEAFF; clone_size: medium-sized; v_call: TRBV6-4; d_call: NA; j_call: TRBJ1-1
cdr3_nt: TGTGCCAGCAGCCCCACGGTTACAGGGGGCAAAGGCTACACCTTC; cdr3_aa: CASSPTVTGGKGYTF; clone_size: NA; v_call: TRBV5-5; d_call: TRBD1; j_call: TRBJ1-2
cdr3_nt: TGCAGCGTTGGGGAGGGTGGGTCACCCCTCCACTTT; cdr3_aa: CSVGEGGSPLHF; clone_size: NA; v_call: TRBV29-1; d_call: NA; j_call: TRBJ1-6
cdr3_nt: TGTGCCAGCAGCCAAGGGGGCGTTAACTATGGCTACACCTTC; cdr3_aa: CASSQGGVNYGYTF; clone_size: NA; v_call: TRBV3-1/TRBV3-2; d_call: NA; j_call: TRBJ1-2
cdr3_nt: TGTGCCAGCAGACCCGACACCTATGGCTACACCTTC; cdr3_aa: CASRPDTYGYTF; clone_size: NA; v_call: TRBV6-6; d_call: NA; j_call: TRBJ1-2
cdr3_nt: TGTGCCTGGAGTGCCGGGACTAACACAGATACGCAGTATTTT; cdr3_aa: CAWSAGTNTDTQYF; clone_size: NA; v_call: TRBV30; d_call: TRBD2; j_call: TRBJ2-3
cdr3_nt: TGTGCCAGCAGCTTAAACGGCGGGGACAGGGACCTATCTGGAAACACCATATATTTT; cdr3_aa: CASSLNGGDRDLSGNTIYF; clone_size: once; v_call: TRBV7-2; d_call: TRBD1; j_call: TRBJ1-3
cdr3_nt: TGTGCTAGCAGCCCAGGGACGGGCCAAGAGACCCAGTACTTC; cdr3_aa: CASSPGTGQETQYF; clone_size: NA; v_call: TRBV7-7; d_call: NA; j_call: TRBJ2-5
cdr3_nt: TGTGCCAGCAGCTTATCTTCGCAGGGCGTCTACGAGCAGTACTTC; cdr3_aa: CASSLSSQGVYEQYF; clone_size: NA; v_call: TRBV7-8; d_call: NA; j_call: TRBJ2-7
cdr3_nt: TGTGCCAGCGGAGGAGGGGGAGTAGGGGAAAAACTGTTTTTT; cdr3_aa: CASGGGGVGEKLFF; clone_size: NA; v_call: TRBV9; d_call: NA; j_call: TRBJ1-4
cdr3_nt: TGTGCCAGCAGCGCCCCACAGAAGGGACGAGACACTGAAGCTTTCTTT; cdr3_aa: CASSAPQKGRDTEAFF; clone_size: NA; v_call: TRBV9; d_call: NA; j_call: TRBJ1-1
cdr3_nt: TGTGCCAGCAGCTTAGGTCCCGGTCCGCCTGGCGGGGAGCTGTTTTTT; cdr3_aa: CASSLGPGPPGGELFF; clone_size: NA; v_call: TRBV7-2; d_call: NA; j_call: TRBJ2-2
cdr3_nt: TGTGCCAGTAGCCGAACCCCGAGATACTCTGGAAACACCATATATTTT; cdr3_aa: CASSRTPRYSGNTIYF; clone_size: NA; v_call: TRBV19; d_call: NA; j_call: TRBJ1-3
cdr3_nt: TGTGCCAGCAGCTCGATAGGTAACAATCAGCCCCAGCATTTT; cdr3_aa: CASSSIGNNQPQHF; clone_size: NA; v_call: TRBV27; d_call: NA; j_call: TRBJ1-5
cdr3_nt: TGTGCCAGCAGGAGGGGGCCTGGGGCCAACGTCCTGACTTTC; cdr3_aa: CASRRGPGANVLTF; clone_size: NA; v_call: TRBV9; d_call: TRBD1; j_call: TRBJ2-6
cdr3_nt: TGTGCCAGCAGCTTGGCGGGGAATGGTTCACCCCTCCACTTT; cdr3_aa: CASSLAGNGSPLHF; clone_size: NA; v_call: TRBV5-5; d_call: NA; j_call: TRBJ1-6
cdr3_nt: TGTGCCAGCAGCTTTGGTGGAGGATTAGCCAAAAACATTCAGTACTTC; cdr3_aa: CASSFGGGLAKNIQYF; clone_size: NA; v_call: TRBV12-1; d_call: NA; j_call: TRBJ2-4
cdr3_nt: TGTGCCAGCAGTGAGGACCCTACAGATACGCAGTATTTT; cdr3_aa: CASSEDPTDTQYF; clone_size: NA; v_call: TRBV6-6; d_call: NA; j_call: TRBJ2-3
cdr3_nt: TGTGCCAGCAGCACGAGGGGGGGAGGGAACTATGGCTACACCTTC; cdr3_aa: CASSTRGGGNYGYTF; clone_size: NA; v_call: TRBV6-5; d_call: NA; j_call: TRBJ1-2
cdr3_nt: TGTGCCAGCAGCCCTATGGGACAGGGGGCCGGGAACTATGGCTACACCTTC; cdr3_aa: CASSPMGQGAGNYGYTF; clone_size: NA; v_call: TRBV11-2; d_call: TRBD1; j_call: TRBJ1-2
cdr3_nt: TGTGCCAGCGGGTTAACTCAGCCCCAGCATTTT; cdr3_aa: CASGLTQPQHF; clone_size: NA; v_call: TRBV12-3/TRBV12-4; d_call: NA; j_call: TRBJ1-5
cdr3_nt: TGTGCCAGCAAAAAATCTGCAGCTATTCCCTATGGCTACACCTTC; cdr3_aa: CASKKSAAIPYGYTF; clone_size: NA; v_call: TRBV27; d_call: NA; j_call: TRBJ1-2
cdr3_nt: TGTGCCAGCAGCGTATGGGCAAGGGACACTGAAGCTTTCTTT; cdr3_aa: CASSVWARDTEAFF; clone_size: NA; v_call: TRBV9; d_call: NA; j_call: TRBJ1-1
cdr3_nt: TGTGCCAGCAGGAGGACAGGGAGTGGCTACACCTTC; cdr3_aa: CASRRTGSGYTF; clone_size: NA; v_call: TRBV2; d_call: TRBD1; j_call: TRBJ1-2
cdr3_nt: TGTGCCACCAGTGATTCCCCCAGGGATGAGCAGTTCTTC; cdr3_aa: CATSDSPRDEQFF; clone_size: NA; v_call: TRBV24-1; d_call: NA; j_call: TRBJ2-1
cdr3_nt: TGTGCCAGCAGTTACAGGAGTACCCAAGAGACCCAGTACTTC; cdr3_aa: CASSYRSTQETQYF; clone_size: NA; v_call: TRBV6-5; d_call: NA; j_call: TRBJ2-5
cdr3_nt: TGTGCCAGCTCACGTCAGGAGAACACTGAAGCTTTCTTT; cdr3_aa: CASSRQENTEAFF; clone_size: NA; v_call: TRBV18; d_call: NA; j_call: TRBJ1-1